This T cell receptor (beta chain) was sequenced in a study of shared clonotypes between healthy human individuals. Study conclusions and caveats: Enrolling few donors narrowed the genetic and exposure-history diversity that was represented.

In regard to this clone: The antigen is not known.

The CDR3 is made up of 17 amino acids. Germline V gene sequence: CDR1 SGHTA, CDR2 FQGNSA. After removal of 1 base from V and 0 bases from J, the junction contained 4 bases not matched to a gene. Libraries were prepared by immunoSEQ multiplex PCR; TCRdb keeps only in-frame clonotypes and omits some of them. The data hold 2,500,000 or so clones, with 80% to 95% observed a single time. J is TRBJ2-2 and V is TRBV7-2; TRBD1 agrees at 8 bases. The receptor was isolated from a man aged 18-30 years in good health. Some clones in this sample may be carry-over from other donors' samples. The sequencing sample was made of naive CD4+ T cells from PBMCs. The subset denotes: CD45RA+ positively selected. CDR3 sequence (DNA): TGTGCCAGCAGCTTAGGGGCAGGGGGCCCGAACACCGGGGAGCTGTTTTTT. Amino acid sequence: CASSLGAGGPNTGELFF.